Listed below are T cell receptor beta chains from one sample, sequenced in a study of blood T cell repertoires in COVID-19. The table came from immunoSEQ multiplex PCR; TCRdb's copy has only in-frame clones and leaves some out. The profile shows some 80,000 clones, approximately 85% of them singletons. What was sequenced was peripheral blood. The receptor source for this set is a man aged 45-65 years with COVID-19, enrolled during active disease. Both conserved end residues are part of each CDR3. D genes are given only for firm matches. Some rows have no size entry. The others give once, few or many, or a class for an expanded clone.

TRBD1	TRBV15	TRBJ2-4	-	CATSGRQDRGRPESVHLAKNIQYF	TGTGCCACCAGCGGGCGCCAGGACAGGGGGCGACCGGAATCCGTCCACCTAGCCAAAAACATTCAGTACTTC
TRBD1	TRBV9	TRBJ2-7	-	CASSEKTGTGWKTYEQYF	TGTGCCAGCAGCGAAAAAACCGGGACAGGGTGGAAGACCTACGAGCAGTACTTC
-	TRBV6-5	TRBJ1-3	-	CASSYAGLDSGNTIYF	TGTGCCAGCAGTTACGCAGGACTCGACTCTGGAAACACCATATATTTT
-	TRBV6-5	TRBJ2-2	-	CATRGTSGAGELFF	TGTGCCACCAGGGGGACTAGTGGCGCCGGGGAGCTGTTTTTT
TRBD1	TRBV13	TRBJ2-3	-	CASRRTGGTDTQYF	TGTGCCTCCCGTCGGACAGGCGGCACAGATACGCAGTATTTT
-	TRBV6-6	TRBJ2-7	-	CASSYSRGGNEQYF	TGTGCCAGCAGTTACTCACGGGGTGGGAACGAGCAGTACTTC
TRBD2	TRBV6-5	TRBJ2-4	-	CASRGTNRAKNIQYF	TGTGCCAGCAGGGGGACTAACCGGGCCAAAAACATTCAGTACTTC
TRBD1	TRBV2	TRBJ2-1	few	CASSGTGGPYNEQFF	TGTGCCAGCAGTGGTACAGGGGGACCTTACAATGAGCAGTTCTTC
-	TRBV10-3	TRBJ2-7	-	CAISTGGRSFEQYF	TGTGCCATCAGCACAGGAGGGAGATCCTTCGAGCAGTACTTC
-	TRBV29-1	TRBJ1-1	-	CSVAGSMNTEAFF	TGCAGCGTCGCGGGAAGCATGAACACTGAAGCTTTCTTT
-	TRBV6-5	TRBJ1-5	-	CASSNSGGAGQPQHF	TGTGCCAGCAGTAACTCGGGGGGGGCCGGTCAGCCCCAGCATTTT
TRBD2	TRBV5-1	TRBJ2-1	-	CASSFIAGSRNEQFF	TGCGCCAGCAGCTTCATAGCGGGAAGTAGGAATGAGCAGTTCTTC
-	TRBV7-8	TRBJ2-1	-	CASSTSERAHYNEQFF	TGTGCCAGCAGCACCTCGGAGAGGGCCCACTACAATGAGCAGTTCTTC
TRBD2	TRBV27	TRBJ2-7	-	CASISGTSGHEQYF	TGTGCCAGCATCTCAGGGACTAGCGGGCACGAGCAGTACTTC
TRBD2	TRBV7-7	TRBJ2-1	once	CASSQAGLDNEQFF	TGTGCTAGCAGCCAGGCCGGACTAGATAATGAGCAGTTCTTC
TRBD1	TRBV10-3	TRBJ1-1	-	CAISYGQGLMNTEAFF	TGTGCCATCAGTTACGGACAGGGGCTAATGAACACTGAAGCTTTCTTT
-	TRBV5-1	TRBJ1-1	once	CASSSETGQITEAFF	TGCGCCAGCAGCTCTGAAACGGGACAAATCACTGAAGCTTTCTTT
-	TRBV4-1	TRBJ1-6	few	CASSQGIGSPLHF	TGCGCCAGCAGCCAAGGAATCGGGTCACCCCTCCACTTT
-	TRBV18	TRBJ2-7	-	CAAGENSYEQYF	TGTGCCGCCGGGGAGAACTCCTACGAGCAGTACTTC
TRBD1	TRBV24-1	TRBJ1-2	few	CATSDWGTGYGYTF	TGTGCCACCAGTGACTGGGGGACAGGGTATGGCTACACCTTC
TRBD2	TRBV6-2/TRBV6-3	TRBJ2-1	-	CASSGTSGRSHYNEQFF	TGTGCCAGCAGTGGGACTAGCGGGAGATCTCACTACAATGAGCAGTTCTTC
TRBD1	TRBV3-1/TRBV3-2	TRBJ1-3	-	CASSQGQGLGGNTIYF	TGTGCCAGCAGCCAGGGACAGGGATTAGGTGGAAACACCATATATTTT
TRBD1	TRBV9	TRBJ2-2	-	CASSVRDRTTGELFF	TGTGCCAGCAGCGTCCGGGACAGGACCACCGGGGAGCTGTTTTTT